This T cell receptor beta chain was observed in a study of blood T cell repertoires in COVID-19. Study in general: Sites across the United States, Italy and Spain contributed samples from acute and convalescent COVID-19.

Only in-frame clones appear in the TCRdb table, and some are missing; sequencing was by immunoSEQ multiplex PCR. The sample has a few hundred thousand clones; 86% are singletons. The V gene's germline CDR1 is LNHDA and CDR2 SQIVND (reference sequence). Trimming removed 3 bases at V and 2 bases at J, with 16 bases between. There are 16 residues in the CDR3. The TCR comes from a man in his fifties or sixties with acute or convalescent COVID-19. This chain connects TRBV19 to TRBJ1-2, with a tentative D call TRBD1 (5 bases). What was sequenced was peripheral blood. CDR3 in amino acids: CASSISGTGENYGYTF. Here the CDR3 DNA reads TGTGCCAGTAGTATTTCCGGAACGGGGGAAAACTATGGCTACACCTTC.